The 13 T cell receptor beta chains presented below share a single source sample, sequenced in a study of T-cell memory formation after mild COVID-19. Each CDR3 protein is one row after TCRdb ran MiXCR on the 5' RACE reads. The sample gives 220,000 or so distinct CDR3 sequences, around 9.5% of which show up once; roughly 4% is in the top ten. Sequencing input: PBMCs or a T cell subset sorted from them (not recorded which). The source of these receptors is a man younger than 30 who had mild COVID-19 (a few samples of this study predate the infection). Cell type and time point are not known.

This clonotype was seen more than once but under ten times. The V gene is TRBV20-1, the J gene TRBJ1-1; unclear D gene. The V end was cut by 0 bases, the J end by 10 bases, with 15 bases between. CDR1 is DFQATT, CDR2 SNEGSKA, per germline (reference sequence). CDR3 length: 13 residues. As DNA, the CDR3 is TGCAGTGCTAGAGATGCAGCCTCAAACGGAGCTTTCTTT. It codes for CSARDAASNGAFF.

A remark on this clonotype: This may be a read error: a much more frequent sequence differs by one nucleotide. The chain recombines TRBV5-1 with TRBJ1-1; D may be TRBD1 (6 bases). This CDR3 is built from 12 residues. Germline assignment: CDR1 SGHRS and CDR2 YFSETQ. Deletions cut 2 bases from V and 8 bases from J, with 10 bases between. The CDR3 DNA sequence: TGCGCCAGCAGCTTACCAGGGGCGGAAGCTTTCTTT. Translating gives CASSLPGAEAFF.

In this sample, this clonotype turned up many times. The chain uses TRBV12-3 or TRBV12-4 and TRBJ2-2, with a possible D match to TRBD2 (6 bases). The V gene lost 5 bases and the J gene lost 1 base, with 11 bases spanning the gap. CDR3 length: 15 amino acids. In nucleotides, the CDR3 is TGTGCCAGCAGTCTGGCGGGGCAGAACACCGGGGAGCTGTTTTTT. Protein product: CASSLAGQNTGELFF.

This clonotype was detected many times. The chain combines TRBV10-3 with TRBJ2-3; TRBD2 aligns across 13 bases. This CDR3 is built from 14 residues. Germline assignment: CDR1 ENHRY and CDR2 SYGVKD. With V trimmed by 10 bases and J by 1 base, 2 bases remained unmatched. The CDR3 here is CATGTSGGTDTQYF. The CDR3 DNA reads TGTGCCACCGGGACTAGCGGGGGCACAGATACGCAGTATTTT.

This clonotype was seen more than once but under ten times. The chain uses TRBV3-1 and TRBJ1-1; D uncertain. V was pared by 7 bases and J by 9 bases, with 21 bases between. CDR1 and CDR2 (germline): LGHDT, YNNKEL (reference sequence). The CDR3 length is 14 residues. CDR3 DNA sequence: TGTGCCAGCACCGCCAACACACGGGATCCAAAAGCTTTCTTT. Translating it yields CASTANTRDPKAFF.

The table lists this clonotype with a few counts. This chain uses TRBV20-1 with TRBJ2-1; TRBD2 might be the D (5 bases). V lost 0 bases and J 1 base, leaving 16 bases between the germline ends. Germline values: CDR1 DFQATT, CDR2 SNEGSKA (reference sequence). This CDR3 is built from 17 residues. DNA for the CDR3: TGCAGTGCTAGAGATCTGAAGTTAAGAGGGTCCTACAATGAGCAGTTCTTC. Amino acids: CSARDLKLRGSYNEQFF.

J is TRBJ1-5 and V is TRBV6-1; D perhaps matches TRBD1 (5 bases). Germline V gene data show CDR1 as MNHNS and CDR2 as SASEGT. Trimming left V 6 bases short and J 3 bases short, with 18 bases between. The CDR3 consists of 16 residues. In DNA form, the CDR3 reads TGTGCCAGCAGACGGAGCGAGCCGGGGCTCAATCAGCCCCAGCATTTT. Translation gives CASRRSEPGLNQPQHF.

This clonotype was counted only a few times. The V call is TRBV19, the J call TRBJ2-1; D may match TRBD1 or TRBD2 (6 bases each). With 5 bases removed from V and 9 bases from J, the gap between germline ends came to 23 bases. The CDR3 runs to 16 residues. The germline V gene has CDR1 LNHDA and CDR2 SQIVND (reference sequence). The CDR3 DNA follows: TGTGCCAGTAGTCTTGTCCCGGGGGCCGGGGGCGGTGAGCAGTTCTTC. This codes for CASSLVPGAGGGEQFF.

Only a few counts were recorded for this clonotype. The chain carries TRBV7-2 and TRBJ2-1; D is unclear. The V end lost 5 bases, the J end lost 1 base, and 12 bases lay between the germline ends. The CDR3 runs to 15 residues. From germline, CDR1 is SGHTA and CDR2 FQGNSA. In DNA form, the CDR3 reads TGTGCCAGCAGCCGCAGACTCGTATCCTACAATGAGCAGTTCTTC. Translation gives CASSRRLVSYNEQFF.

The table lists this clonotype with a few counts. Just one base apart from a much larger clone, this may be a read error. The chain recombines TRBV4-1 with TRBJ2-1; 8 nucleotides line up with TRBD1. Germline CDR1 and CDR2: MGHRA and YSYEKL. The J segment lost 2 bases and the V segment lost 5 bases, leaving 2 bases of the junction unmatched. This CDR3 comprises 14 residues. CDR3 loop: CASSVQGAYNEQFF. DNA for the CDR3: TGCGCCAGCAGCGTACAGGGGGCCTACAATGAGCAGTTCTTC.

This clonotype was seen at least ten times. J is TRBJ2-3 and V is TRBV7-2; D is possibly TRBD1 (5 bases). CDR1 is SGHTA, CDR2 FQGNSA, per germline. V was trimmed by 2 bases and J by 2 bases, leaving 14 bases between them. The CDR3 loop spans 16 amino acids. The CDR3 sequence: CASSLLGVAVTDTQYF. In DNA, the CDR3 is TGTGCCAGCAGCTTACTAGGGGTTGCCGTCACAGATACGCAGTATTTT.

The V call is TRBV6-5, the J call TRBJ1-2, with D perhaps matching TRBD1 (5 bases). Trimming removed 2 bases from V and 3 bases from J, with 13 bases in between. Looked up from germline, CDR1 is MNHEY and CDR2 is SVGAGI. CDR3 length: 15 amino acids. CDR3 residues: CASSYRGVGYYGYTF. Written as DNA, the CDR3 is TGTGCCAGCAGTTACCGGGGGGTTGGTTACTATGGCTACACCTTC.

This clonotype has a count of ten or more. CDR3 sequence: CASTPVAGTQYF. CDR3 DNA: TGTGCCAGCACCCCGGTGGCGGGGACCCAGTACTTC. The chain joins TRBV11-2 to TRBJ2-5; a possible D gene is TRBD2 (5 bases). In germline, CDR1 is SGHAT, CDR2 FQNNGV. V lost 7 bases and J lost 7, with 13 bases in between. There are 12 residues in the CDR3. Drawing the rest from reference TRBV11-2 and TRBJ2-5, the complete variable domain is EAGVAQSPRYKIIEKRQSVAFWCNPISGHATLYWYQQILGQGPKLLIQFQNNGVVDDSQLPKDRFSAERLKGVDSTLKIQPAKLEDSAVYLCASTPVAGTQYFGPGTRLLVL.